The 31 T cell receptor beta chains given below trace back to one sample, sequenced in a study of CD8 T cell repertoires and HIV-1 epitope variants. The data were produced by immunoSEQ multiplex PCR, yet TCRdb's version contains in-frame clones alone and is incomplete. The repertoire holds 95,000 or so clones, with almost 75% as singletons. The sequencing sample was made of uncultured baseline CD8+ T cells from peripheral blood mononuclear cells (PBMCs). All receptors derive from a male donor with HIV.

The CDR3 is CASSSDLSYNEQFF. CDR3 nucleotides: TGTGCCAGCAGCTCGGACCTCTCCTACAATGAGCAGTTCTTC. The chain uses TRBV7-9 and TRBJ2-1; the D is unclear. CDR1 is SEHNR and CDR2 is FQNEAQ in the germline V gene (reference sequence). The CDR3 consists of 14 residues. Trimming removed 4 bases from V and 0 bases from J, with 7 bases in between.

The V and J genes are TRBV5-4 and TRBJ2-3; 10 nucleotides align to TRBD2. The germline V gene has CDR1 SGHNT and CDR2 YYREEE (reference sequence). The length of the CDR3 is 17 residues. The trim removed 4 bases at V and 6 bases at J, leaving 14 bases unmatched. CDR3 nucleotide sequence: TGTGCCAGCAGCACGGGAAATCAGCGGGAGGGACGGGATACGCAGTATTTT. It translates to CASSTGNQREGRDTQYF.

The chain uses TRBV7-3 and TRBJ1-2, with D possibly being TRBD1 (5 bases). CDR3 length equals 17 residues. The germline V and J ends were trimmed by 5 bases and 6 bases, with 25 bases remaining between them. CDR1 and CDR2 (germline): SGHTA, FQGTGA. For the CDR3, the DNA is TGTGCCAGCAGCCGAGTGGGGACGCCCGGCTCACCACATGGCTACACCTTC. It codes for CASSRVGTPGSPHGYTF.

CDR3 sequence: CASSEGAGRRPNQPQHF. In nucleotides, the CDR3 is TGTGCCAGCAGTGAAGGGGCAGGAAGGCGGCCGAATCAGCCCCAGCATTTT. The chain links TRBV6-1 to TRBJ1-5; D remains ambiguous. The V end lost 1 base, the J end lost 4 bases, and 17 bases lay between the germline ends. The CDR3 spans 17 residues. Germline lookup yields CDR1 MNHNS and CDR2 SASEGT.

This chain joins TRBV27 and TRBJ2-3, with 10 bases lining up with TRBD2. CDR3 length equals 15 residues. Germline V gene lookup returns CDR1 MNHEY and CDR2 SMNVEV (reference sequence). The ends lost 3 bases at V and 4 bases at J; junction bases unmatched: 4. The CDR3 region is CASSFRGLAADTQYF. The CDR3 nucleotides read TGTGCCAGCAGTTTCCGCGGACTAGCGGCAGATACGCAGTATTTT.

The chain joins TRBV4-2 to TRBJ1-4, with 7 nucleotides matching TRBD1. V was clipped by 6 bases and J by 6 bases; unmatched bases: 7. This CDR3 region has 14 residues. CDR1 is LGHNA, CDR2 YNFKEQ, per germline. In DNA, the CDR3 is TGTGCCAGCAGTTATAAGGGGGCTGATGAAAAACTGTTTTTT. It is translated as CASSYKGADEKLFF.

This clone has more than one count but fewer than ten. V is TRBV7-8 and J is TRBJ1-1; tentative D call: TRBD1 (5 bases). V was clipped by 3 bases and J by 1 base, with 12 bases between them. The CDR3 covers 15 residues. Germline V CDR1 and CDR2: SGHVS, FQNEAQ. CDR3 loop: CASSFPGRTNTEAFF. CDR3 sequence (DNA): TGTGCCAGCAGCTTCCCGGGACGGACGAACACTGAAGCTTTCTTT.

The CDR3 here is CASRRQGIISGNTIYF. The DNA of the CDR3 is TGTGCCAGCAGAAGACAGGGCATTATCTCTGGAAACACCATATATTTT. This chain uses TRBV2 with TRBJ1-3; TRBD1 agrees at 7 bases. From germline, CDR1 is SNHLY and CDR2 FYNNEI. With 6 bases clipped from V and 0 bases from J, the junction kept 8 bases outside the gene matches. This CDR3 is built from 16 residues.

This clone was found a few times. The genes are TRBV5-1 and TRBJ1-2, with D possibly being TRBD1 (5 bases). This CDR3 comprises 14 residues. Germline V gene lookup returns CDR1 SGHRS and CDR2 YFSETQ. The V end lost 0 bases, the J end lost 5 bases, and 11 bases lay between the germline ends. The CDR3 protein is CASSLGQSTYGYTF. CDR3 nucleotide sequence: TGCGCCAGCAGCTTGGGACAGTCGACTTATGGCTACACCTTC.

The chain employs TRBV29-1 and TRBJ2-5; the D is unclear. This CDR3 contains 14 residues. Trimming shortened V by 0 bases and J by 0 bases, and 8 bases separated the two germline ends. Germline V lookup: CDR1 SQVTM, CDR2 ANQGSEA. This chain's CDR3 is CSVEDRQHQETQYF. CDR3 in DNA: TGCAGCGTTGAAGATCGGCAGCACCAAGAGACCCAGTACTTC. The whole variable domain, remainder taken from reference TRBV29-1 and TRBJ2-5, is SAVISQKPSRDICQRGTSLTIQCQVDSQVTMMFWYRQQPGQSLTLIATANQGSEATYESGFVIDKFPISRPNLTFSTLTVSNMSPEDSSIYLCSVEDRQHQETQYFGPGTRLLVL.

This chain connects TRBV7-6 to TRBJ2-7, with D possibly TRBD1 on 5 matching bases. The CDR3 sequence is 13 residues long. Germline V lookup: CDR1 SGHVS, CDR2 FNYEAQ. The ends were cut back, 6 bases at V and 2 bases at J, with 11 bases in the middle. CDR3 amino acids: CASSEDSAYEQYF. As DNA, the CDR3 is TGTGCCAGCAGTGAAGACAGTGCCTACGAGCAGTACTTC.

This clone appeared once. The gene calls are TRBV28 and TRBJ1-1, with D possibly being TRBD1 (6 bases). Trimming shortened V by 8 bases and J by 4 bases, and 20 bases separated the two germline ends. Germline values: CDR1 MDHEN, CDR2 SYDVKM. CDR3 size: 15 residues. CDR3 nucleotides: TGTGCCAGCCCTCCGTCGGGTAGGGGGGCCACTGAAGCTTTCTTT. It translates to CASPPSGRGATEAFF.

In this sample, this clone is medium-sized. V and J are TRBV23-1 and TRBJ1-2; D is perhaps TRBD1 (5 bases). TRBV23-1 is an ORF, with its function uncertain. Trimming left V 4 bases short and J 4 bases short, with 16 bases between. The length of the CDR3 is 15 residues. The chain's CDR3 is CASSRPDLGPYGYTF. The CDR3 DNA is TGCGCCAGCAGTCGGCCGGACCTGGGGCCCTATGGCTACACCTTC.

This chain joins TRBV6-1 and TRBJ2-5, with D possibly matching TRBD1 (5 bases). This CDR3 has 13 residues. Germline V gene data show CDR1 as MNHNS and CDR2 as SASEGT. Trimming removed 7 bases from V and 4 bases from J, with 13 bases in between. The CDR3: CASNQGRAETQYF. DNA for the CDR3: TGTGCCAGCAATCAGGGTCGGGCAGAGACCCAGTACTTC.

The V call is TRBV12-2, the J call TRBJ1-4; TRBD1, the D gene given by the table, was not confirmed from the DNA. TRBV12-2 is a pseudogene. This CDR3 is built from 15 residues. In nucleotides, the CDR3 is TGTGCAAGTCGCCCTCAGACCAGGATGTTTGAAAAACTGTTTTTT. Its protein is CASRPQTRMFEKLFF.

V is TRBV19 and J is TRBJ2-3; 8 nucleotides line up with TRBD1. Losses at the gene ends were 4 bases for V and 2 bases for J; bases not matched to a gene: 5. Germline V gene data show CDR1 as LNHDA and CDR2 as SQIVND (reference sequence). The CDR3 sequence is 15 residues long. This chain's CDR3 is CASSRQTGATDTQYF. For the CDR3, the DNA is TGTGCCAGTAGTAGACAGACAGGGGCCACAGATACGCAGTATTTT.

The rearrangement joins TRBV30 to TRBJ2-1; weak D call: TRBD1 (6 bases). Trimming cost V 0 bases and J 7 bases, with 16 bases left between them. CDR1 GTSNPN and CDR2 SVGIG come from the germline V gene (reference sequence). The CDR3 sequence is 15 residues long. CDR3 sequence: CAWSVQGGVLNEQFF. CDR3 bases: TGTGCCTGGAGTGTACAGGGTGGGGTCCTAAATGAGCAGTTCTTC.

V usage is TRBV6-5 and J usage is TRBJ1-1; D gene ambiguous. CDR3 length: 12 residues. V lost 8 bases to trimming and J lost 8 bases, with 15 bases between them. Germline assignment: CDR1 MNHEY and CDR2 SVGAGI. CDR3 protein: CASLTFEGEAFF. CDR3 coding DNA: TGTGCCAGCCTGACTTTCGAAGGGGAAGCTTTCTTT.

This clone was observed many times. The chain combines TRBV4-2 with TRBJ2-2; a weak D match, TRBD1 (6 bases). The CDR3 is 15 residues long. CDR1 and CDR2 (germline): LGHNA, YNFKEQ. Trimming cost V 3 bases and J 1 base, with 9 bases left between them. This CDR3 reads CASSQPGQNTGELFF. The CDR3 DNA reads TGTGCCAGCAGCCAGCCGGGACAGAACACCGGGGAGCTGTTTTTT.

The chain joins TRBV5-1 to TRBJ2-1, with D possibly being TRBD2 (5 bases). CDR3 size: 15 residues. Germline lookup yields CDR1 SGHRS and CDR2 YFSETQ. V lost 1 base and J 5 bases, leaving 13 bases between the germline ends. CDR3 DNA: TGCGCCAGCAGCTTGCCTGGACTGGTAAACAATGAGCAGTTCTTC. As protein: CASSLPGLVNNEQFF.

The genes are TRBV28 and TRBJ2-7; 9 bases are shared with TRBD2. The V gene's germline CDR1 is MDHEN and CDR2 SYDVKM. This CDR3 is built from 16 residues. Unmatched junction bases numbered 6, after V lost 3 bases and J lost 0 bases. CDR3 residues: CASSFLWTSVSYEQYF. The CDR3 coding sequence is TGTGCCAGCAGTTTCCTCTGGACTAGCGTCTCCTACGAGCAGTACTTC.

This clone showed up many times. The chain links TRBV5-8 to TRBJ2-7, with 7 bases identical to TRBD1. The V gene's germline CDR1 is SGHTS and CDR2 YDEGEE. This CDR3 comprises 15 residues. The J segment lost 0 bases and the V segment lost 0 bases, leaving 3 bases of the junction unmatched. The CDR3 nucleotides read TGTGCCAGCAGCTTGGGGGACAGTGACTCCTACGAGCAGTACTTC. It specifies CASSLGDSDSYEQYF.

The chain combines TRBV28 with TRBJ2-1; D gene ambiguous. There are 11 residues in the CDR3. Germline V gives CDR1 MDHEN, CDR2 SYDVKM. The V and J ends lost 5 bases and 10 bases respectively, with 9 bases between them. The CDR3 reads CASSTPREQFF. The CDR3 coding sequence is TGTGCCAGCAGTACCCCTAGAGAGCAGTTCTTC. Using reference TRBV28 and TRBJ2-1 for the parts outside the CDR3, the full variable domain is DVKVTQSSRYLVKRTGEKVFLECVQDMDHENMFWYRQDPGLGLRLIYFSYDVKMKEKGDIPEGYSVSREKKERFSLILESASTNQTSMYLCASSTPREQFFGPGTRLTVL.

This clone was detected a few times. V and J are TRBV5-1 and TRBJ2-5; D is uncertain. V lost 0 bases, J lost 5 bases, and 11 bases lay in between. The germline V gene encodes CDR1 SGHRS and CDR2 YFSETQ. This CDR3 comprises 14 residues. CDR3 bases: TGCGCCAGCAGCTTGGCCTCAGGAACTGAGACCCAGTACTTC. Its translation is CASSLASGTETQYF. The full variable domain, with the rest looked up from reference TRBV5-1 and TRBJ2-5, is KAGVTQTPRYLIKTRGQQVTLSCSPISGHRSVSWYQQTPGQGLQFLFEYFSETQRNKGNFPGRFSGRQFSNSRSEMNVSTLELGDSALYLCASSLASGTETQYFGPGTRLLVL.

V is TRBV7-9 and J is TRBJ2-7, with D unresolved. The CDR3 has 12 amino acids. Per the germline V gene, CDR1 is SEHNR and CDR2 is FQNEAQ (reference sequence). V lost 2 bases to trimming and J lost 4 bases, with 6 bases between them. The CDR3 coding sequence is TGTGCCAGCAGCTTAACTGGGTACGAGCAGTACTTC. Translating it yields CASSLTGYEQYF.

This clone was recorded only once. V is TRBV30 and J is TRBJ1-2; D is ambiguous. CDR3 length equals 13 residues. In germline, CDR1 is GTSNPN, CDR2 SVGIG (reference sequence). V was shortened by 0 bases and J by 8 bases, with 13 bases between the two germline ends. For the CDR3, the DNA is TGTGCCTGGAGTGTACGAAATGGGGTGGGCTACACCTTC. Amino acids: CAWSVRNGVGYTF.

The chain joins TRBV9 to TRBJ2-7; tentative D call: TRBD1 (5 bases). V was clipped by 0 bases and J by 2 bases, with 9 bases between them. In germline, CDR1 is SGDLS, CDR2 YYNGEE. This CDR3 has 14 amino acids. CDR3 nucleotides: TGTGCCAGCAGCGTAGCGGCAGGGACCTACGAGCAGTACTTC. Translated, it gives CASSVAAGTYEQYF.

The CDR3 here is CASSLALAGGADTQYF. CDR3 DNA: TGTGCCAGCAGCCTCGCGTTAGCGGGAGGCGCAGATACGCAGTATTTT. V and J are TRBV5-4 and TRBJ2-3; 10 bases line up with TRBD2. In germline, CDR1 is SGHNT, CDR2 YYREEE (reference sequence). After removal of 4 bases from V and 4 bases from J, the junction contained 9 bases not matched to a gene. The CDR3 extends over 16 amino acids.

V is TRBV16 and J is TRBJ2-1; D possibly corresponds to TRBD2 (6 bases). The CDR3 is 16 residues long. The germline V and J ends were trimmed by 0 bases and 2 bases, with 11 bases remaining between them. CDR1 and CDR2 (germline): KGHSY, FQNENV. CDR3 bases: TGTGCCAGCAGCCAATCGGCGGGGAACGCCTACAATGAGCAGTTCTTC. Translating gives CASSQSAGNAYNEQFF.

The rearrangement joins TRBV28 to TRBJ2-7, with 9 positions matching TRBD2. CDR1 and CDR2 from the germline V gene are MDHEN and SYDVKM. V was clipped by 7 bases and J by 2 bases; unmatched bases: 9. There are 15 residues in the CDR3. CDR3 region: CASILAGGRAYEQYF. Here the CDR3 DNA reads TGTGCCAGCATCCTAGCCGGCGGGAGGGCCTACGAGCAGTACTTC.

The J gene is TRBJ2-7, the V gene TRBV5-5; 8 bases line up with TRBD1. With V trimmed by 2 bases and J by 3 bases, 4 bases remained unmatched. The CDR3 has 14 residues. Germline CDR1 and CDR2: SGHKS and YYEKEE (reference sequence). The CDR3 region is CASSLVGTGYEQYF. DNA for the CDR3: TGTGCCAGCAGCTTAGTGGGGACAGGCTACGAGCAGTACTTC.